This T cell receptor (beta chain) was documented in a study of T cells in Graves' hyperthyroidism and ophthalmopathy. This clonotype was observed at least ten times. What it binds is unknown. General study points: Most clonotypes expanded in the thyroid (above 0.001) were also present in blood.

A lack of ophthalmopathy progression within 18 months defined stable Graves' hyperthyroidism. Out of over 7.5 ml of fresh peripheral blood came the PBMCs. The investigators amplified TCR beta CDR3 regions from RNA transcripts. First-round RT-PCR targeting the TCR CDR3 was performed with the HTBI primer set. MiXCR, applied by TCRdb to the multiplex PCR reads, yields one record per CDR3 protein. Here the sample spans 700,000 to 850,000 distinct CDR3 sequences, over 35% being singletons. Trimming removed 4 bases from V and 6 bases from J; junction bases left unmatched: 7. The CDR3 consists of 14 residues. The germline V gene encodes CDR1 SEHNR and CDR2 FQNEAQ (reference sequence).

Sequenced material: blood. The chain recombines TRBV7-9 with TRBJ1-1, with 8 nucleotides matching TRBD1. This clonotype was sampled from a woman aged 40 to 50 with Graves' hyperthyroidism. CDR3 loop: CASSYGTGNAEAFF. The CDR3 DNA reads TGTGCCAGCAGCTACGGGACAGGAAACGCTGAAGCTTTCTTT.